This T cell receptor beta chain is drawn from a study of blood T cell repertoires in COVID-19. In the study's own analysis: Reference gene primer amplification gave nucleated cell count estimates. Libraries were prepared by immunoSEQ multiplex PCR; TCRdb keeps only in-frame clonotypes and omits some of them. V and J calls and clone size are as listed in that table; D and trimming were resolved from the DNA. The sample lists around 370,000 clones; more than 70% were seen once. V was shortened by 4 bases and J by 6 bases, with 20 bases between the two germline ends. In germline, CDR1 is KGHDR, CDR2 SFDVKD. The CDR3 totals 17 residues. The age range of participants was about 18 to 89 years, with residence in roughly 25 US areas. Cohort assignment relied on participant-reported clinical history. Recovered participants had two consecutive negative NP/OP PCR tests, healthcare professional clearance, or symptom resolution.

The material sequenced was PBMCs or T cells enriched from blood (not recorded which). This chain connects TRBV24-1 to TRBJ2-2; D perhaps matches TRBD2 (7 bases). This receptor was identified in a woman aged 18-35 years who had recovered from COVID-19. The CDR3 region has the DNA TGTGCCACCAGTGACGTTTCCGGGGGCGCGGGAGCCGGGGAGCTGTTTTTT. The encoded protein is CATSDVSGGAGAGELFF.